A selection of T cell receptor beta chains follows, all from one sample in a study of read filtering for tumor transcriptome and immune sequencing. TCRdb processed the reads anew with MiXCR; each CDR3 protein has one entry. The sample lists under 50,000 distinct CDR3 sequences; roughly an eighth were seen once. Sequenced input: a population of CD138-negative cells sorted from bone marrow. These receptors were taken from a donor at least 40 years old with multiple myeloma. The conserved cysteine and the conserved F or W are not part of the CDR3 here. Each record gives: V gene, CDR3 protein.

>TRBV7-2
ASSLGGPTDTQY
>TRBV10-3
AISSLQGTEAF
>TRBV7-9
ASSPGQGPTEAF
>TRBV5-1
ASSATGGANTGELF
>TRBV10-2
ASRATRANTQY
>TRBV6-6
ASREQKAPNQPQH
>TRBV28
ASSSPVASGRDEQY
>TRBV29-1
SAILAGVGETQY
>TRBV18
ASSITGTGPVIQY
>TRBV6-2/TRBV6-3
ASSDLNSGANVLT
>TRBV3-1
ASTMHNTEAF
>TRBV18
ASSPYLGTSNTEAF
>TRBV4-2
ASRRGQEEQY
>TRBV5-4
ASSLAGPTDTQY
>TRBV14
ASSQARDSYNEQF
>TRBV20-1
SARDLLAGGDTQY
>TRBV28
ASSPLDRGTNTGELF
>TRBV5-1
ASSLLGAGNEKLF
>TRBV7-3
ASSLTLNTEAF
>TRBV5-1
ASSFGGGGETQY
>TRBV30
AWRMTGTGSPAF
>TRBV7-9
ASSRPPQGMLAGPYNEQF
>TRBV4-3
ASSQRQGAGANALT
>TRBV28
ASSLGSGGHSKQF
>TRBV29-1
SVEFQGKTGELF
>TRBV7-9
ASSQAGSTDTQY
>TRBV7-9
ASSSGGQNTEAF
>TRBV11-3
ASSLPGETQY
>TRBV20-1
SARTGANTGELF
>TRBV20-1
SARGPNEKLF
>TRBV7-8
ASSFTEANTGELF
>TRBV20-1
SAEKILDQETQY
>TRBV19
ASSTAGTSGSNEQF
>TRBV30
AWSGGRLSYEQY
>TRBV4-2
ASSQEASGLSYEQY
>TRBV20-1
SARAVLAFSYNEQF
>TRBV6-6
ASSYSAAGESNTEAF
>TRBV20-1
SARDPRGRGYEQY
>TRBV7-2
ASSSPGDRRRKLF
>TRBV5-1
ASSFRSSYEQY
>TRBV29-1
SVEDRRHGSEQY
>TRBV2
ASRLQDSGANVLT
>TRBV10-3
AISALSGQASSETQY
>TRBV4-2
ASSQDAAPPHPEQY
>TRBV7-8
ASSPDPLAGVNTQY
>TRBV13
ASSFASGLYNEQF
>TRBV5-1
ASSLAEATDTQY
>TRBV11-1
ASSGGGRYNEQF
>TRBV28
ASNVGGQETQY
>TRBV20-1
SALPPGGTEAF
>TRBV29-1
SVLGVTGELF
>TRBV20-1
SALQRKLF
>TRBV11-2
ASSEAGPGGY
>TRBV28
ASSFQGIGANVLT
>TRBV9
ASSVGDSDTQY
>TRBV20-1
SARGSSSSSYEQY
>TRBV20-1
SARRGTGNTGELF
>TRBV19
ASSIVTSGYNEQF
>TRBV7-2
ASSKQAGQGGHEQF
>TRBV7-9
ASSSDRGPGEQY